Listed below are T cell receptor beta chains from one sample, sequenced in a study of cytomegalovirus exposure and HLA in healthy donors. Using immunoSEQ multiplex PCR, the repertoire was profiled, and TCRdb retains in-frame clones only, with some absent. The data show 95,000 to 100,000 clones, approximately 83% seen once. The sample was PBMCs. These receptors originate from a female donor in good health and CMV-seropositive. Both conserved end residues are part of each CDR3. The D gene is left open where the match is weak. Clone size is given for some rows only: seen once, a few or many times, or a class if the clone is expanded.

d_call: -
clone_size: -
cdr3_length: 18
j_call: TRBJ1-3
v_call: TRBV27
cdr3_nt: TGTGCCAGCAGCCCACTGGCCCCTCGGGGGATGACTGGAAACACCATATATTTT
cdr3_aa: CASSPLAPRGMTGNTIYF

d_call: TRBD2
clone_size: -
cdr3_length: 16
j_call: TRBJ2-1
v_call: TRBV13
cdr3_nt: TGTGCCAGCAGCCAGAGGGCTAGCGGGAGATCTGGTGAGCAGTTCTTC
cdr3_aa: CASSQRASGRSGEQFF

d_call: TRBD2
clone_size: -
cdr3_length: 17
j_call: TRBJ2-1
v_call: TRBV19
cdr3_nt: TGTGCCAGTAAAGATTTCCTAAGAGCGGGAGAGTACAATGAGCAGTTCTTC
cdr3_aa: CASKDFLRAGEYNEQFF

d_call: -
clone_size: -
cdr3_length: 16
j_call: TRBJ2-5
v_call: TRBV21-1
cdr3_nt: TGTGCCAGCAGCAAAGGGGACAGGGAGACTGGCGAGACCCAGTACTTC
cdr3_aa: CASSKGDRETGETQYF

d_call: TRBD2
clone_size: -
cdr3_length: 15
j_call: TRBJ2-1
v_call: TRBV2
cdr3_nt: TGTGCCAGCAGTGAAGAGGGACTAGCAGCGGGTGAGCAGTTCTTC
cdr3_aa: CASSEEGLAAGEQFF

d_call: TRBD1
clone_size: -
cdr3_length: 15
j_call: TRBJ1-2
v_call: TRBV6-5
cdr3_nt: TGTGCCAGCAGTAGGGGACAGAATGTATTCAATGGCTACACCTTC
cdr3_aa: CASSRGQNVFNGYTF

d_call: TRBD1
clone_size: -
cdr3_length: 15
j_call: TRBJ1-2
v_call: TRBV15
cdr3_nt: TGTGCCACCAGCAGACTCGGGACAGATCCCTATGGCTACACCTTC
cdr3_aa: CATSRLGTDPYGYTF

d_call: -
clone_size: once
cdr3_length: 17
j_call: TRBJ1-1
v_call: TRBV5-4
cdr3_nt: TGTGCCAGCAGCTTGGTTGGCAGGGCATCGCGGAACACTGAAGCTTTCTTT
cdr3_aa: CASSLVGRASRNTEAFF

d_call: -
clone_size: -
cdr3_length: 14
j_call: TRBJ2-7
v_call: TRBV5-6
cdr3_nt: TGTGCCAGCCGCCCCACTCCGAGCTCCTACGAGCAGTACTTC
cdr3_aa: CASRPTPSSYEQYF

d_call: TRBD1
clone_size: few
cdr3_length: 16
j_call: TRBJ2-2
v_call: TRBV29-1
cdr3_nt: TGCAGCGTTCAACTCCCCGACAGGGGGAGCACCGGGGAGCTGTTTTTT
cdr3_aa: CSVQLPDRGSTGELFF

d_call: TRBD1
clone_size: -
cdr3_length: 16
j_call: TRBJ1-1
v_call: TRBV13
cdr3_nt: TGTGCCAGCAGCTTAGAGGGGGCCCCTTGGGGCACTGAAGCTTTCTTT
cdr3_aa: CASSLEGAPWGTEAFF

d_call: -
clone_size: -
cdr3_length: 15
j_call: TRBJ2-1
v_call: TRBV4-2
cdr3_nt: TGTGCCAGCAGCCAAGAAAGGGGGGGTTACAATGAGCAGTTCTTC
cdr3_aa: CASSQERGGYNEQFF

d_call: -
clone_size: -
cdr3_length: 14
j_call: TRBJ2-1
v_call: TRBV7-9
cdr3_nt: TGTGCCAGCAGTCCAAGAGGACTAATCAATGAGCAGTTCTTC
cdr3_aa: CASSPRGLINEQFF

d_call: TRBD2
clone_size: -
cdr3_length: 13
j_call: TRBJ2-7
v_call: TRBV29-1
cdr3_nt: TGCAGCGTTGGGCTAGCGGAAACCTACGAGCAGTACTTC
cdr3_aa: CSVGLAETYEQYF

d_call: TRBD2
clone_size: few
cdr3_length: 15
j_call: TRBJ2-3
v_call: TRBV5-1
cdr3_nt: TGCGCCAGCAACGCAGAGGGACTAGCGGCAGATACGCAGTATTTT
cdr3_aa: CASNAEGLAADTQYF

d_call: -
clone_size: -
cdr3_length: 13
j_call: TRBJ1-1
v_call: TRBV11-2
cdr3_nt: TGTGCCAGCAGCCTAGCCGCGGGAGGTGAAGCTTTCTTT
cdr3_aa: CASSLAAGGEAFF

d_call: TRBD1
clone_size: -
cdr3_length: 15
j_call: TRBJ2-7
v_call: TRBV28
cdr3_nt: TGTGCCAGCAGTCTCGGGACAGGGCGAGGCTACGAGCAGTACTTC
cdr3_aa: CASSLGTGRGYEQYF

d_call: -
clone_size: -
cdr3_length: 14
j_call: TRBJ1-1
v_call: TRBV29-1
cdr3_nt: TGCAGTTACCACCCGAGGTCTACATACACTGAAGCTTTCTTT
cdr3_aa: CSYHPRSTYTEAFF

d_call: TRBD1
clone_size: -
cdr3_length: 13
j_call: TRBJ1-1
v_call: TRBV15
cdr3_nt: TGTGCCACCAGGGAGGGGGCCAGCACTGAAGCTTTCTTT
cdr3_aa: CATREGASTEAFF

d_call: -
clone_size: -
cdr3_length: 14
j_call: TRBJ1-2
v_call: TRBV5-1
cdr3_nt: TGCGCCAGCAGCTTGCCAGGGGTGATCTATGGCTACACCTTC
cdr3_aa: CASSLPGVIYGYTF

d_call: TRBD1
clone_size: -
cdr3_length: 16
j_call: TRBJ2-7
v_call: TRBV27
cdr3_nt: TGTGCCAGCAGTTTAAGAGAACCCGGGACAGGCTACGAGCAGTACTTC
cdr3_aa: CASSLREPGTGYEQYF

d_call: TRBD2
clone_size: -
cdr3_length: 15
j_call: TRBJ2-5
v_call: TRBV29-1
cdr3_nt: TGCAGCGTTGAAACGGGAGGGCCCCGGCTGGAGACCCAGTACTTC
cdr3_aa: CSVETGGPRLETQYF

d_call: TRBD1
clone_size: -
cdr3_length: 19
j_call: TRBJ2-3
v_call: TRBV5-1
cdr3_nt: TGCGCCAGCAGCCTTTCAGGGGGCGGACTTTGGACTAGCACAGATACGCAGTATTTT
cdr3_aa: CASSLSGGGLWTSTDTQYF

d_call: TRBD1
clone_size: -
cdr3_length: 13
j_call: TRBJ1-1
v_call: TRBV7-2
cdr3_nt: TGTGCCAGCAGCCGGGACAGGGGAAAGGAAGCTTTCTTT
cdr3_aa: CASSRDRGKEAFF

d_call: TRBD1
clone_size: -
cdr3_length: 14
j_call: TRBJ2-7
v_call: TRBV11-3
cdr3_nt: TGTGCCAGCAGCCCGACAGGGAACTCCTACGAGCAGTACTTC
cdr3_aa: CASSPTGNSYEQYF

d_call: TRBD2
clone_size: -
cdr3_length: 15
j_call: TRBJ2-1
v_call: TRBV4-2
cdr3_nt: TGTGCCAGCAGCCAGACTAGCGGGGGACACAATGAGCAGTTCTTC
cdr3_aa: CASSQTSGGHNEQFF

d_call: -
clone_size: -
cdr3_length: 18
j_call: TRBJ2-7
v_call: TRBV2
cdr3_nt: TGTGCCAGCAGTCGTAATAGCGCACTAGGAAAGGAATCCTACGAGCAGTACTTC
cdr3_aa: CASSRNSALGKESYEQYF

d_call: -
clone_size: -
cdr3_length: 14
j_call: TRBJ2-7
v_call: TRBV5-1
cdr3_nt: TGCGCCAGCAGCTTGGTCTCCTCCTCCTACGAGCAGTACTTC
cdr3_aa: CASSLVSSSYEQYF

d_call: -
clone_size: -
cdr3_length: 13
j_call: TRBJ2-7
v_call: TRBV6-5
cdr3_nt: TGTGCCAGCAGTTACGGACGGGACTACGAGCAGTACTTC
cdr3_aa: CASSYGRDYEQYF

d_call: TRBD1
clone_size: -
cdr3_length: 14
j_call: TRBJ2-5
v_call: TRBV7-9
cdr3_nt: TGTGCCAGCAGCAGGACCGGGACAGTGGAGACCCAGTACTTC
cdr3_aa: CASSRTGTVETQYF

d_call: -
clone_size: -
cdr3_length: 15
j_call: TRBJ1-4
v_call: TRBV28
cdr3_nt: TGTGCCAGCAGTCAATCAGGCAGATCTAATGAAAAACTGTTTTTT
cdr3_aa: CASSQSGRSNEKLFF

d_call: -
clone_size: -
cdr3_length: 14
j_call: TRBJ1-1
v_call: TRBV4-2
cdr3_nt: TGTGCCAGCAGCGACGGGACACTAAACACTGAAGCTTTCTTT
cdr3_aa: CASSDGTLNTEAFF

d_call: -
clone_size: -
cdr3_length: 15
j_call: TRBJ1-6
v_call: TRBV7-9
cdr3_nt: TGTGCCAGCAGCTTAGCTGGGGGGAACTATTCACCCCTCCACTTT
cdr3_aa: CASSLAGGNYSPLHF

d_call: -
clone_size: -
cdr3_length: 16
j_call: TRBJ1-2
v_call: TRBV7-9
cdr3_nt: TGTGCCAGCAGCTTAGGGCCCCGTAGCCATAACTATGGCTACACCTTC
cdr3_aa: CASSLGPRSHNYGYTF

d_call: TRBD2
clone_size: once
cdr3_length: 15
j_call: TRBJ2-5
v_call: TRBV11-1
cdr3_nt: TGTGCCAGCAGCCTGTATAGCGGGGGGGCAGAGACCCAGTACTTC
cdr3_aa: CASSLYSGGAETQYF

d_call: -
clone_size: once
cdr3_length: 14
j_call: TRBJ1-3
v_call: TRBV11-2
cdr3_nt: TGTGCCAGCAGCCCAAGGACAGATCGGAACACCATATATTTT
cdr3_aa: CASSPRTDRNTIYF

d_call: TRBD1
clone_size: once
cdr3_length: 14
j_call: TRBJ1-4
v_call: TRBV19
cdr3_nt: TGTGCCAGTAGCCAACGGACAGGAGTAGAAAAACTGTTTTTT
cdr3_aa: CASSQRTGVEKLFF